What follows is one TCR beta chain and its context. Original processing methods: The assay estimated nucleated cells by amplifying reference gene primers. Only in-frame clones appear in the TCRdb table, and some are missing; sequencing was by immunoSEQ multiplex PCR. Clone size and the V and J calls come from that table; the DNA yielded D and trimming. Found here are about 180,000 clones, approximately 90% of them singletons; the top ten hold approximately 2%. This record belongs to a study of blood T cell repertoires in COVID-19. The clonotype comes from a man younger than 35 who had recovered from COVID-19. Sequencing used peripheral blood.

Here the CDR3 reads CASSLYDATSGTYNEQFF. CDR3 coding DNA: TGCGCCAGCAGCCTGTACGACGCGACTAGCGGGACTTACAATGAGCAGTTCTTC. The chain joins TRBV4-1 to TRBJ2-1; 11 bases map to TRBD2. This CDR3 comprises 18 residues. Trimming cost V 4 bases and J 4 bases; bases outside gene matches: 12. Germline values: CDR1 MGHRA, CDR2 YSYEKL.